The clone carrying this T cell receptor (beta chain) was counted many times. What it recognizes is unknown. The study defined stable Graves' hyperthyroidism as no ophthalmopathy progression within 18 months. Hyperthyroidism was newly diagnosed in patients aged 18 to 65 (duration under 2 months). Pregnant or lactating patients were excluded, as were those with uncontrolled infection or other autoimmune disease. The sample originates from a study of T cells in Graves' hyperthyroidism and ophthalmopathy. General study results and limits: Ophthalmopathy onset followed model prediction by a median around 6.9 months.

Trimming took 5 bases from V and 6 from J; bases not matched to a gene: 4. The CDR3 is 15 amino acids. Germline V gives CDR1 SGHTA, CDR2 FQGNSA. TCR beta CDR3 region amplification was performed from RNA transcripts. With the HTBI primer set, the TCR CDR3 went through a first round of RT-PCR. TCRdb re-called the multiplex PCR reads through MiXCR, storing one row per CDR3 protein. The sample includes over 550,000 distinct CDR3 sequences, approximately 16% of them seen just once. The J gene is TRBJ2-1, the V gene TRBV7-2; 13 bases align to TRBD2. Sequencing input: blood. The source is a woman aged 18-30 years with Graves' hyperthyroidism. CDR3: CASSQLAGGGNEQFF. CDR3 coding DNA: TGTGCCAGCAGCCAACTAGCGGGAGGGGGCAATGAGCAGTTCTTC.